These T cell receptor beta chains were read from a single sample in a study of early T cells in non-severe SARS-CoV-2 infection. TCRdb recomputed calls from the 5' RACE reads with MiXCR, one row per CDR3 protein. The sample includes around 26,000 distinct CDR3 sequences, about 4.4% of them seen just once. Sequencing was performed on whole blood. The receptors originated from an adult who was a healthcare worker with PCR-confirmed SARS-CoV-2 infection or an uninfected control (not recorded which). The CDR3 runs from the conserved cysteine through the conserved F or W. Fields, in order: CDR3 DNA, CDR3 protein, D gene, V gene, J gene, clone size. D genes are given only for firm matches. The size entry is marked missing in some rows and otherwise reads once, few, many or a size class.

CDR3nt: TGCAGTGCGCAGGGGGGGGCAGGGAATGGCTACACCTTC; CDR3aa: CSAQGGAGNGYTF; d_gene: TRBD1; v_gene: TRBV20-1; j_gene: TRBJ1-2; abundance: -
CDR3nt: TGCGCCAGCAGCTTGGCGGGACTCCTGAACACCGGGGAGCTGTTTTTT; CDR3aa: CASSLAGLLNTGELFF; d_gene: -; v_gene: TRBV5-1; j_gene: TRBJ2-2; abundance: many
CDR3nt: TGCGCCAGCAGCCCGTGGGACAGGGGAACAGATACGCAGTATTTT; CDR3aa: CASSPWDRGTDTQYF; d_gene: TRBD1; v_gene: TRBV5-1; j_gene: TRBJ2-3; abundance: -
CDR3nt: TGCGCCAGCAGCTTGTCCCAGACCTACAATGAGCAGTTCTTC; CDR3aa: CASSLSQTYNEQFF; d_gene: -; v_gene: TRBV5-1; j_gene: TRBJ2-1; abundance: many
CDR3nt: TGTGCCAGCAGCCAAGATAGGTTCGGGCAGATATATGGCTACACCTTC; CDR3aa: CASSQDRFGQIYGYTF; d_gene: -; v_gene: TRBV14; j_gene: TRBJ1-2; abundance: many
CDR3nt: TGCAGTGCTAGACCTCCTTCCCGCGGGCTGGATAGCAATCAGCCCCAGCATTTT; CDR3aa: CSARPPSRGLDSNQPQHF; d_gene: -; v_gene: TRBV20-1; j_gene: TRBJ1-5; abundance: few
CDR3nt: TGTGCCAGCAGTTATTCGGACAGGGGGACGGCTGAAGCTTTCTTT; CDR3aa: CASSYSDRGTAEAFF; d_gene: TRBD1; v_gene: TRBV6-5; j_gene: TRBJ1-1; abundance: few
CDR3nt: TGTGCCAGTAGTATGCGGACAGGGGGCAATCAGCCCCAGCATTTT; CDR3aa: CASSMRTGGNQPQHF; d_gene: TRBD1; v_gene: TRBV19; j_gene: TRBJ1-5; abundance: many
CDR3nt: TGTGCCAGCAAGGGGACGACGAACACCGGGGAGCTGTTTTTT; CDR3aa: CASKGTTNTGELFF; d_gene: -; v_gene: TRBV7-6; j_gene: TRBJ2-2; abundance: many
CDR3nt: TGTGCCAGCAGCCGCCGAACTCTCAATGAGCAGTTCTTC; CDR3aa: CASSRRTLNEQFF; d_gene: -; v_gene: TRBV14; j_gene: TRBJ2-1; abundance: -
CDR3nt: TGTGCCGTCAAATTAGGTCCCACGGGGAATCAGCCCCAGCATTTT; CDR3aa: CAVKLGPTGNQPQHF; d_gene: -; v_gene: TRBV6-6; j_gene: TRBJ1-5; abundance: few
CDR3nt: TGTGCCAGCAGTTTATCAACAGGGGTGAACACTGAAGCTTTCTTT; CDR3aa: CASSLSTGVNTEAFF; d_gene: TRBD1; v_gene: TRBV27; j_gene: TRBJ1-1; abundance: -
CDR3nt: TGTGCCAGCAGACATGGGACAAGGATTAGCTCTGGGGCCAACGTCCTGACTTTC; CDR3aa: CASRHGTRISSGANVLTF; d_gene: -; v_gene: TRBV28; j_gene: TRBJ2-6; abundance: many
CDR3nt: TGCGCCAGCAGCTTGGACAGCCCTTACACTGAAGCTTTCTTT; CDR3aa: CASSLDSPYTEAFF; d_gene: -; v_gene: TRBV5-1; j_gene: TRBJ1-1; abundance: few
CDR3nt: TGCAGTGCTCATAGCGGGGGGGCCTACGAGCAGTACTTC; CDR3aa: CSAHSGGAYEQYF; d_gene: TRBD2; v_gene: TRBV20-1; j_gene: TRBJ2-7; abundance: many
CDR3nt: TGTGCCACCAGCGGGAGACTAGCGGGAGGCATCCGCCCGAACACCGGGGAGCTGTTTTTT; CDR3aa: CATSGRLAGGIRPNTGELFF; d_gene: TRBD2; v_gene: TRBV15; j_gene: TRBJ2-2; abundance: many
CDR3nt: TGTGCCAGCAGCGAGTGGGGGCCGGGACAGGGGAACACCGGGGAGCTGTTTTTT; CDR3aa: CASSEWGPGQGNTGELFF; d_gene: TRBD1; v_gene: TRBV11-2; j_gene: TRBJ2-2; abundance: many
CDR3nt: TGTGCCAGCAGCTTCAGTCAGGGGGGCACCTACGAGCAGTACTTC; CDR3aa: CASSFSQGGTYEQYF; d_gene: -; v_gene: TRBV7-9; j_gene: TRBJ2-7; abundance: many
CDR3nt: TGCGCCAGCAGCATCGTAGCGGCCTCCCTGAAGGATACGCAGTATTTT; CDR3aa: CASSIVAASLKDTQYF; d_gene: -; v_gene: TRBV5-1; j_gene: TRBJ2-3; abundance: many
CDR3nt: TGTGCCAGCAGCGTCGATCCAGGATTAAACTATGGCTACACCTTC; CDR3aa: CASSVDPGLNYGYTF; d_gene: -; v_gene: TRBV12-3/TRBV12-4; j_gene: TRBJ1-2; abundance: many
CDR3nt: TGTGCCAGCAGTGAACACAGGGCGAACACTGAAGCTTTCTTT; CDR3aa: CASSEHRANTEAFF; d_gene: -; v_gene: TRBV6-1; j_gene: TRBJ1-1; abundance: -
CDR3nt: TGCAGCGTTGACCTATTGCTGGATAATCAGCCCCAGCATTTT; CDR3aa: CSVDLLLDNQPQHF; d_gene: -; v_gene: TRBV29-1; j_gene: TRBJ1-5; abundance: medium-sized
CDR3nt: TGCAGCGTTCAAACTAGCCAAGAGACCCAGTACTTC; CDR3aa: CSVQTSQETQYF; d_gene: -; v_gene: TRBV29-1; j_gene: TRBJ2-5; abundance: -
CDR3nt: TGTGCCAGTAGAAGGGAGCAGGTCGGGGAGCTGTTTTTT; CDR3aa: CASRREQVGELFF; d_gene: -; v_gene: TRBV19; j_gene: TRBJ2-2; abundance: few
CDR3nt: TGTGCCAGCAGTTCATACGGGGGGGGTACAACCTACGAGCAGTACTTC; CDR3aa: CASSSYGGGTTYEQYF; d_gene: TRBD2; v_gene: TRBV27; j_gene: TRBJ2-7; abundance: -
CDR3nt: TGTGCCAGCAGACCGGGGCCCAATTCACCCCTCCACTTT; CDR3aa: CASRPGPNSPLHF; d_gene: -; v_gene: TRBV2; j_gene: TRBJ1-6; abundance: -